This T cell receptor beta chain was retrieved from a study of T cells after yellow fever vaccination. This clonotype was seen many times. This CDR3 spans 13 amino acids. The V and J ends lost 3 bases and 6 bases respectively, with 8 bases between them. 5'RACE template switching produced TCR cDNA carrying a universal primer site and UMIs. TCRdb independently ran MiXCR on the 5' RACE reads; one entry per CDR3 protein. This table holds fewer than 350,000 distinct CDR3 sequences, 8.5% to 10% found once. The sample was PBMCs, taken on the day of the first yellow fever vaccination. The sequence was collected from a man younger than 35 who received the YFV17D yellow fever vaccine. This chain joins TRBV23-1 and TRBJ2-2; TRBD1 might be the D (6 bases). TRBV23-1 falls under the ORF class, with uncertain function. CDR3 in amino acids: CASSQTGPGELFF. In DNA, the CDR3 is TGCGCCAGCAGTCAGACAGGCCCCGGGGAGCTGTTTTTT.